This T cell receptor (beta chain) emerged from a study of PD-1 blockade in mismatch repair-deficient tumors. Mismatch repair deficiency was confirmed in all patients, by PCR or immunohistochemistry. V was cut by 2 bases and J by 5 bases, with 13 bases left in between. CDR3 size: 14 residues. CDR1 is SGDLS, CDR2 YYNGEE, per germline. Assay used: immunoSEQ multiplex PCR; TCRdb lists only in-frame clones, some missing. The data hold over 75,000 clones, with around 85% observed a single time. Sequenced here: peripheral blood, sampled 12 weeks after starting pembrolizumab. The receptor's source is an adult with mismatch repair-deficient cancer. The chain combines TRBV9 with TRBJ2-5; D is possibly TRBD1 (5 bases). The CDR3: CASSVGQAQETQYF. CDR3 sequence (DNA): TGTGCCAGCAGCGTGGGGCAGGCCCAGGAGACCCAGTACTTC.